The clone carrying this TCR beta chain was recorded a few times. This sample is drawn from a study of response to subunit inactivated influenza vaccine. The V and J ends lost 3 bases and 4 bases, in that order; junction bases with no gene match: 12. This CDR3 comprises 17 residues. CDR1 and CDR2 from the germline V gene are MDHEN and SYDVKM. TCRdb re-analysed the RT-PCR reads in MiXCR, keeping a single row per CDR3 protein. This sample has around 790,000 distinct CDR3 sequences, with around 21% found just once. The clonotype was recovered from a man between 50 and 59 years old who received an inactivated influenza vaccine. The chain uses TRBV28 and TRBJ2-5; 9 positions match TRBD2. The specimen was PBMCs from blood, collected about 5 days after vaccination. DNA of the CDR3: TGTGCCAGCAGTTTTTTATCTGGCGGGGGGGCCGGAGAGACCCAGTACTTC. It yields the protein CASSFLSGGGAGETQYF.